This is a list of T cell receptor beta chains from one sample in a study of blood T cell repertoires in COVID-19. Using immunoSEQ multiplex PCR, the repertoire was profiled, and TCRdb retains in-frame clones only, with some absent. Of about 59,000 clones listed, roughly four fifths are singletons. The sequenced material came from peripheral blood. The receptor set was obtained from a human donor in a cohort sampled during active COVID-19. CDR3s leave out the opening cysteine and the closing phenylalanine or tryptophan.

j_gene | len | v_gene | CDR3aa
TRBJ1-1 | 12 | TRBV7-9 | ASSLDARYTEAF
TRBJ2-7 | 13 | TRBV24-1 | ATSDLGGTAYEQY
TRBJ1-4 | 12 | TRBV28 | ASSVTGHGEKLF
TRBJ1-2 | 11 | TRBV5-1 | ASSESTENSYT
TRBJ2-1 | 14 | TRBV27 | ASSSPLAGNYNEQF
TRBJ1-1 | 13 | TRBV4-1 | ASRRDRQQNTEAF
TRBJ2-5 | 15 | TRBV5-1 | ASSLSPTTRSRETQY
TRBJ2-1 | 12 | TRBV6-1 | ASSESAGYNEQF
TRBJ2-3 | 13 | TRBV15 | ATSREGGSTDTQY
TRBJ2-2 | 13 | TRBV5-1 | ASSLSGSGTGELF
TRBJ1-4 | 13 | TRBV5-1 | ASSFQGSANEKLF
TRBJ1-2 | 12 | TRBV19 | ASTTGQYSLGYT
TRBJ2-7 | 12 | TRBV5-6 | ASSLGQRSYEQY
TRBJ1-1 | 11 | TRBV4-3 | ASSQDGDTEAF
TRBJ1-5 | 13 | TRBV9 | ASSPGDRGNQPQH
TRBJ1-1 | 10 | TRBV30 | AWSGTLTEAF
TRBJ1-2 | 17 | TRBV3-1/TRBV3-2 | ASSQTKTRTVPHLYGYT
TRBJ1-3 | 11 | TRBV6-5 | ASSWTLGGTIY
TRBJ2-7 | 13 | TRBV18 | ASSPPTPGNYEQY
TRBJ2-2 | 10 | TRBV29-1 | SVETQTGELF
TRBJ2-2 | 13 | TRBV5-5 | ASSLRDRDTGELF
TRBJ1-4 | 11 | TRBV5-4 | ASSLNPREKLF
TRBJ1-2 | 12 | TRBV28 | ASSLRDRLLGYT
TRBJ2-7 | 12 | TRBV7-9 | ASSSRDRVYEQY
TRBJ2-7 | 13 | TRBV24-1 | ATSVGTGGSYEQY
TRBJ2-3 | 12 | TRBV6-2/TRBV6-3 | ASSYWETTDTQY
TRBJ1-2 | 13 | TRBV28 | ASSLGGSPTYGYT
TRBJ2-2 | 13 | TRBV20-1 | SASGASGSGGELF
TRBJ2-5 | 13 | TRBV7-2 | ASTSNRGSQETQY
TRBJ1-2 | 13 | TRBV7-9 | ASSLGQRNNYGYT
TRBJ2-6 | 9 | TRBV7-9 | ASSWPNVLT
TRBJ2-3 | 11 | TRBV30 | AWSAGYVGTQY
TRBJ1-2 | 9 | TRBV28 | ASQRDYGYT
TRBJ2-3 | 12 | TRBV6-5 | ATRPGGPTDTQY
TRBJ2-7 | 13 | TRBV7-2 | ASSPKGRARGEQY
TRBJ2-7 | 13 | TRBV29-1 | SVEERQREILEQY
TRBJ2-6 | 14 | TRBV19 | ASKTGDSSGANVLT
TRBJ2-2 | 16 | TRBV15 | ATSRGTSGSRLGGELF
TRBJ2-7 | 12 | TRBV7-2 | ASSLGLGADEQY
TRBJ2-7 | 13 | TRBV10-3 | AISELRTGGNEQY
TRBJ2-1 | 12 | TRBV7-2 | ASSLGSGMSEQF
TRBJ2-7 | 15 | TRBV13 | ASSYLTSGIAPYEQY
TRBJ2-3 | 15 | TRBV7-2 | ASSFGVTAGGTDTQY
TRBJ2-5 | 15 | TRBV5-1 | ASNGGLAGQRGETQY
TRBJ2-7 | 13 | TRBV19 | ASSTSVAGVNEQY
TRBJ1-2 | 13 | TRBV11-2 | ASSLDPGRAFGYT
TRBJ2-5 | 12 | TRBV7-2 | ASSPGLDLGTQY
TRBJ2-7 | 12 | TRBV6-6 | ASSYSLPTNGQY
TRBJ2-7 | 12 | TRBV7-9 | ASSPDKNQYEQY
TRBJ2-1 | 13 | TRBV6-5 | ASRRTSGSRNEQF